Included here is one T cell receptor beta chain sequence, with context. This clonotype occurred many times. What antigen it recognizes has not been identified. Base qualities are not recorded, but no much larger clone differs from it by a single base. V loses 1 base, J loses 9 bases, and the germline ends lie 9 bases apart. Counted from cysteine to phenylalanine, this CDR3 has 13 amino acids. Only CDR3 DNA remains: 39 bases, in frame from the first base. For CDR1 and CDR2, the germline V gene lists KGHDR and SFDVKD. The sample is drawn from a study of CD8 T cells in ankylosing spondylitis (dated by TCRdb to 2016 to 2017). With regard to the full study: T cell receptor beta repertoires were profiled in healthy donors and ankylosing spondylitis patients so that disease-linked TCR variants could be found. In total, the full study cohort was made up of about 99 healthy donors and 25 to 30 ankylosing spondylitis patients. Peripheral blood samples were taken, and synovial fluid was additionally collected from ankylosing spondylitis patients. The investigation overall reported the following: A TCR beta motif made up of several highly homologous amino acid variants appeared to be characteristic of blood from ankylosing spondylitis patients. Significant enrichment of the disease-linked clones was reported in matched synovial fluid samples from ankylosing spondylitis patients. The disease-linked clones had a CD8+ phenotype and were found at relatively low frequencies in peripheral blood. Some motif variants had previously been reported in the synovial fluid and blood of reactive arthritis patients, which suggests shared mechanisms of disease initiation.

TCRdb shows the sequencer as Illumina HiSeq 2500. Quantitative 5'-RACE with molecular barcodes was the method used to prepare the TCR beta libraries. On the authors' methods: To identify disease-linked TCR variants, a new computational method was used, one built on a probabilistic model of VDJ rearrangement. TCRdb reworked the public reads: Q25 trimming with fastp, MiXCR clone assembly, productive beta chains retained. Here each entry gathers all rows of one CDR3 protein and keeps the most common genes and DNA. These V and J calls derive from TCRdb rather than the authors' analysis. The sample records about 69,000 distinct CDR3 sequences, approximately 5.3% of which are singletons. 2% to 2.5% of the sample rests with the top ten.

This receptor chain uses TRBV24-1 and TRBJ2-1; too little of a D gene remains to name it. The material sequenced was blood, either unsorted or a sorted T cell fraction (not recorded which). The sequence was obtained from a male donor with ankylosing spondylitis or in good health (not recorded which). For the CDR3, the sequence is CATSDFGRTEQFF. The DNA sequence follows: TGTGCCACCAGTGATTTTGGGCGCACTGAGCAGTTCTTC.